This T cell receptor (beta chain) was identified during a study of blood T cell repertoires in COVID-19. Study overall: The samples span acute and convalescent COVID-19 from the United States, Italy and Spain. Sources were T cells, B-cell-depleted T cells, or PBMCs; the material itself was cDNA or gDNA.

V shed 2 bases and J 8 bases; nucleotides not matched to a gene: 4. The V gene's germline CDR1 is SGHTA and CDR2 FQGNSA. The CDR3 consists of 13 residues. Per the original methods: Estimation of nucleated cell counts was performed using reference gene primer amplification. Assay used: immunoSEQ multiplex PCR; TCRdb lists only in-frame clones, some missing. V and J calls and clone size are those listed in that table; D and trimming were worked out from the DNA. The table records around 140,000 clones, about 89% of them present only once. The sequenced sample was peripheral blood. V usage is TRBV7-2 and J usage is TRBJ1-1; 8 nucleotides match TRBD1. The origin of this receptor is a man aged 50 or older with active COVID-19. The CDR3 loop reads CASSLQGATEAFF. The CDR3 bases are TGTGCCAGCAGCTTACAGGGGGCTACGGAAGCTTTCTTT. Full variable domain (outside the CDR3, taken from reference TRBV7-2 and TRBJ1-1): GAGVSQSPSNKVTEKGKDVELRCDPISGHTALYWYRQSLGQGLEFLIYFQGNSAPDKSGLPSDRFSAERTGGSVSTLTIQRTQQEDSAVYLCASSLQGATEAFFGQGTRLTVV.